Below are 31 T cell receptor beta chains sequenced from a single sample in a study of T cell changes during pregnancy in multiple sclerosis. Sequencing was performed with immunoSEQ multiplex PCR; in TCRdb, only in-frame clones are kept and a portion is missing. The sample has tens of thousands of clones; 90% to 95% are singletons. Sequencing was performed on CD8+ T cells from peripheral blood mononuclear cells, taken in the third trimester of pregnancy. The source is a female donor with multiple sclerosis, enrolled in a pregnancy study.

The rearrangement joins TRBV7-9 to TRBJ1-1, with a possible D match to TRBD1 (5 bases). The V gene's germline CDR1 is SEHNR and CDR2 FQNEAQ (reference sequence). The CDR3 consists of 14 residues. V gave up 5 bases and J gave up 2 bases, with 12 bases separating them. The chain's CDR3 is CASSVGHPNTEAFF. Written as DNA, the CDR3 is TGTGCCAGCAGCGTCGGACACCCTAACACTGAAGCTTTCTTT.

J is TRBJ2-7 and V is TRBV28, with D tentatively TRBD2 (6 bases). Germline CDR1 MDHEN, CDR2 SYDVKM. The CDR3 runs to 14 residues. V was clipped by 9 bases and J by 1 base, with 16 bases between them. The CDR3 nucleotides are TGTGCCAGTTCGGGGACTTTCAGATCCTACGAGCAGTACTTC. Translated, it gives CASSGTFRSYEQYF.

V is TRBV9 and J is TRBJ1-2, with 8 nucleotides matching TRBD1. The CDR3 is 16 amino acids. The germline V gene has CDR1 SGDLS and CDR2 YYNGEE. V shed 0 bases and J 0 bases; nucleotides not matched to a gene: 4. CDR3 DNA sequence: TGTGCCAGCAGCGTAGCCCAGGACAGGGCTAACTATGGCTACACCTTC. Protein: CASSVAQDRANYGYTF. The full variable domain, in which reference TRBV9 and TRBJ1-2 provide the parts outside the CDR3, is DSGVTQTPKHLITATGQRVTLRCSPRSGDLSVYWYQQSLDQGLQFLIQYYNGEERAKGNILERFSAQQFPDLHSELNLSSLELGDSALYFCASSVAQDRANYGYTFGSGTRLTVV.

The rearrangement joins TRBV7-3 to TRBJ2-3; TRBD1 aligns across 7 bases. Germline V lookup: CDR1 SGHTA, CDR2 FQGTGA. This CDR3 is built from 14 residues. J gave up 1 base and V 5 bases, and 3 bases lay outside the gene matches. The CDR3 protein is CASSTGQGTDTQYF. The CDR3 DNA sequence: TGTGCCAGCAGCACCGGACAGGGCACAGATACGCAGTATTTT.

The V call is TRBV30, the J call TRBJ1-1; D is possibly TRBD1 (5 bases). The V gene's germline CDR1 is GTSNPN and CDR2 SVGIG (reference sequence). Trimming shortened V by 2 bases and J by 2 bases, and 9 bases separated the two germline ends. The CDR3 covers 13 residues. The CDR3 sequence: CAWSTDTNTEAFF. The CDR3 coding sequence is TGTGCCTGGAGTACGGACACTAACACTGAAGCTTTCTTT.

Only a few counts were recorded for this clone. V is TRBV7-3 and J is TRBJ1-6; TRBD1 matches 7 bases. Unmatched junction bases numbered 11, after V lost 5 bases and J lost 10 bases. Per the germline V gene, CDR1 is SGHTA and CDR2 is FQGTGA. The CDR3 consists of 15 residues. CDR3 loop: CASSLHGTVSSPLHF. In DNA, the CDR3 is TGTGCCAGCAGCCTCCATGGGACAGTATCCTCACCCCTCCACTTT.

The chain joins TRBV7-8 to TRBJ2-3; D possibly corresponds to TRBD1 (6 bases). Germline CDR1 reads SGHVS; CDR2 reads FQNEAQ. V lost 4 bases and J lost 2, with 13 bases in between. This CDR3 spans 15 amino acids. DNA for the CDR3: TGTGCCAGCAGCTATCCGACAGGATCCACAGATACGCAGTATTTT. Protein product: CASSYPTGSTDTQYF. Full variable domain (missing parts from reference TRBV7-8 and TRBJ2-3): GAGVSQSPRYKVAKRGQDVALRCDPISGHVSLFWYQQALGQGPEFLTYFQNEAQLDKSGLPSDRFFAERPEGSVSTLKIQRTQQEDSAVYLCASSYPTGSTDTQYFGPGTRLTVL.

The chain couples TRBV19 to TRBJ2-7, with 7 nucleotides matching TRBD1. The CDR3 totals 13 residues. The ends lost 3 bases at V and 1 base at J; junction bases unmatched: 0. From germline, CDR1 is LNHDA and CDR2 SQIVND (reference sequence). The CDR3 reads CASSMGQSYEQYF. In DNA form, the CDR3 reads TGTGCCAGTAGTATGGGACAGTCCTACGAGCAGTACTTC.

CDR3 sequence reads: CASSPGRVPYEQYF. The CDR3 bases are TGTGCCAGCAGCCCCGGCAGGGTACCCTACGAGCAGTACTTC. This chain links TRBV9 with TRBJ2-7; D possibly corresponds to TRBD1 (5 bases). CDR1 is SGDLS, CDR2 YYNGEE, per germline. The CDR3 totals 14 residues. V gave up 4 bases and J gave up 2 bases, with 13 bases separating them.

A single count supports this clone. CDR3 sequence: CASSLAIQERNSPLHF. CDR3 bases: TGTGCCAGCAGCTTGGCCATACAGGAGCGTAATTCACCCCTCCACTTT. The chain employs TRBV5-6 and TRBJ1-6; TRBD1 might be the D (5 bases). The CDR3 totals 16 residues. Trimming took off 0 bases at V and 6 bases at J, with 13 bases between the two ends. Germline CDR1 SGHDT, CDR2 YYEEEE.

This chain connects TRBV7-9 to TRBJ2-3; 10 bases agree with TRBD2. This CDR3 has 14 amino acids. J was trimmed by 6 bases and V by 6 bases; bases with no gene match: 6. Germline CDR1 SEHNR, CDR2 FQNEAQ (reference sequence). The CDR3 loop is CASSELAGLDTQYF. The CDR3 nucleotides read TGTGCCAGCAGTGAACTAGCGGGACTCGATACGCAGTATTTT.

The chain links TRBV27 to TRBJ2-3; 8 bases line up with TRBD2. Germline lookup yields CDR1 MNHEY and CDR2 SMNVEV (reference sequence). CDR3 length: 15 amino acids. J lost 4 bases, V lost 3 bases, and 6 bases had no gene match. Written as DNA, the CDR3 is TGTGCCAGCAGTTTTGGGGGACTAGAAGCAGATACGCAGTATTTT. It encodes CASSFGGLEADTQYF.

This chain connects TRBV7-9 to TRBJ1-2; D remains ambiguous. This CDR3 is 13 amino acids long. Trimming stripped 3 bases from V and 4 bases from J, with 9 bases between. In germline, CDR1 is SEHNR, CDR2 FQNEAQ (reference sequence). The CDR3 loop is CASSLILVYGYTF. The CDR3 coding sequence is TGTGCCAGCAGCTTGATACTCGTCTATGGCTACACCTTC.

A single count supports this clone. V gene TRBV7-9 combines with J gene TRBJ1-5, with a weak D call TRBD1 (5 bases). Germline V gene sequence: CDR1 SEHNR, CDR2 FQNEAQ (reference sequence). The CDR3 runs 13 residues. Deletions cut 4 bases from V and 9 bases from J, with 13 bases between. CDR3 region: CASSSRDSLPQHF. The CDR3 DNA follows: TGTGCCAGCAGCTCGCGGGACTCCCTGCCCCAGCATTTT.

A single count supports this clone. The rearrangement uses TRBV28 and TRBJ1-5; D is undetermined. The CDR3 loop spans 12 amino acids. Between the trimmed V and J ends, which lost 6 bases and 8 bases, there was a span of 11 bases. Germline-derived CDR1 and CDR2 are MDHEN and SYDVKM. CDR3 nucleotides: TGTGCCAGCAGATCACCTACCGAGCCCCAGCATTTT. Its translation is CASRSPTEPQHF.

The CDR3 nucleotides read TGTGCCAGCAGACCCGCGGTGGCGACTAATGAAAAACTGTTTTTT. It yields the protein CASRPAVATNEKLFF. The chain has TRBV21-1 and TRBJ1-4. TRBV21-1 is a pseudogene. This CDR3 has 15 amino acids.

The chain has TRBV5-4 and TRBJ2-7; possibly TRBD2 for D (6 bases). V lost 4 bases and J lost 3, with 11 bases in between. The germline CDR1 and CDR2 sequences are SGHNT and YYREEE (reference sequence). The CDR3 loop spans 13 amino acids. Written as DNA, the CDR3 is TGTGCCAGCAGCGCGGGACCGAACTACGAGCAGTACTTC. The encoded protein is CASSAGPNYEQYF.

The chain recombines TRBV14 with TRBJ1-1, with 7 nucleotides matching TRBD1. CDR3 length: 14 amino acids. CDR1 and CDR2 from the germline V gene are SGHDN and FVKESK. V dropped 6 bases and J dropped 4; count of bases not matched to a gene: 8. The CDR3 reads CASSQRGRGTEAFF. The CDR3 region has the DNA TGTGCCAGCAGTCAGAGGGGGCGCGGCACTGAAGCTTTCTTT.

V usage is TRBV5-4 and J usage is TRBJ2-1, with D possibly being TRBD2 (6 bases). V was cut by 2 bases and J by 10 bases, with 16 bases left in between. From germline, CDR1 is SGHNT and CDR2 YYREEE (reference sequence). This CDR3 has 14 residues. The CDR3, as DNA: TGTGCCAGCAGCTTAGCCCTAGGCGGGGCGGAGCAGTTCTTC. Its translation is CASSLALGGAEQFF.

The gene calls are TRBV18 and TRBJ1-2, with TRBD1 as a possible D gene (6 bases). The V end was cut by 5 bases, the J end by 1 base, with 8 bases between. The CDR3 runs 13 residues. Germline values: CDR1 KGHSH, CDR2 LQKENI. CDR3 amino acids: CASSEDSNYGYTF. The CDR3 region has the DNA TGTGCCAGCTCAGAGGACAGTAACTATGGCTACACCTTC.

This sequence joins TRBV5-1 and TRBJ2-2; D is unresolved. Per the germline V gene, CDR1 is SGHRS and CDR2 is YFSETQ. Trimming shortened V by 2 bases and J by 5 bases, and 4 bases separated the two germline ends. The CDR3 spans 12 residues. The CDR3 sequence: CASSFSTGELFF. CDR3 sequence (DNA): TGCGCCAGCAGCTTTTCTACCGGGGAGCTGTTTTTT.

The chain employs TRBV19 and TRBJ2-1; tentatively, D is TRBD2 (6 bases). Germline CDR1 LNHDA, CDR2 SQIVND (reference sequence). The CDR3 runs to 13 residues. Trimming pared 5 bases from V and 8 bases from J, leaving 13 bases between. CDR3 coding DNA: TGTGCCAGTAGTCAACGCGGGGCCGATGAGCAGTTCTTC. Translation: CASSQRGADEQFF.

V is TRBV27 and J is TRBJ2-1; 7 bases fit TRBD2. The CDR3 runs 13 residues. V shed 2 bases, J shed 6 bases, and the junction held 1 base outside the gene matches. Germline CDR1 and CDR2: MNHEY and SMNVEV (reference sequence). The CDR3 nucleotides are TGTGCCAGCAGTTTAGGGACTACCAATGAGCAGTTCTTC. Translating it yields CASSLGTTNEQFF.

This clone is termed medium-sized. The rearrangement links TRBV10-3 to TRBJ2-3, with 9 positions matching TRBD1. CDR3 size: 14 residues. CDR1 and CDR2 from the germline V gene are ENHRY and SYGVKD. Unmatched junction bases numbered 5, after V lost 10 bases and J lost 0 bases. CDR3 region: CATVGTGSTDTQYF. The CDR3 DNA sequence: TGTGCCACCGTGGGGACAGGGAGCACAGATACGCAGTATTTT.

The V call is TRBV4-3, the J call TRBJ2-7; possibly TRBD1 for D (6 bases). Between the trimmed V and J ends, which lost 1 base and 3 bases, there was a span of 7 bases. Germline CDR1 reads LGHNA; CDR2 reads YSLEER. This CDR3 spans 13 amino acids. The CDR3 reads CASSQAGDYEQYF. DNA of the CDR3: TGCGCCAGCAGCCAAGCAGGGGACTACGAGCAGTACTTC.

The chain combines TRBV11-3 with TRBJ2-7; D possibly corresponds to TRBD2 (6 bases). There are 14 residues in the CDR3. V lost 2 bases, J lost 3 bases, and 11 bases lay in between. Looked up from germline, CDR1 is SGHNT and CDR2 is YENEEA. The CDR3 loop reads CASSLSASVYEQYF. Written as DNA, the CDR3 is TGTGCCAGCAGCTTAAGCGCTAGCGTCTACGAGCAGTACTTC.

The CDR3 loop is CASRERLAGAETQYF. CDR3 DNA sequence: TGTGCCAGCAGGGAAAGACTAGCGGGAGCGGAGACCCAGTACTTC. The chain uses TRBV28 and TRBJ2-5; 12 bases map to TRBD2. Per the germline V gene, CDR1 is MDHEN and CDR2 is SYDVKM. CDR3 length: 15 amino acids. V was clipped by 6 bases and J by 5 bases; unmatched bases: 7.

J is TRBJ1-4 and V is TRBV6-5, with 10 bases lining up with TRBD1. V gave up 8 bases and J gave up 4 bases; unmatched junction bases: 1. This CDR3 is 13 amino acids long. Germline CDR1 and CDR2: MNHEY and SVGAGI. CDR3 loop: CASRTGGNEKLFF. CDR3 sequence (DNA): TGTGCCAGCCGGACAGGGGGTAATGAAAAACTGTTTTTT.

V gene TRBV15 combines with J gene TRBJ2-3; D might be TRBD1 (5 bases). Trimming stripped 3 bases from V and 4 bases from J, with 8 bases between. This CDR3 has 13 amino acids. Germline loops: CDR1 LNHNV, CDR2 YYDKDF (reference sequence). The CDR3 sequence is CATSSPRADTQYF. For the CDR3, the DNA is TGTGCCACCAGCAGTCCCAGGGCAGATACGCAGTATTTT.

CDR3 residues: CASSVGQMNTEAFF. DNA for the CDR3: TGTGCCAGCAGCGTTGGTCAGATGAACACTGAAGCTTTCTTT. The V and J genes are TRBV9 and TRBJ1-1; D gene unclear. The V end lost 2 bases, the J end lost 0 bases, and 8 bases lay between the germline ends. CDR3 length equals 14 residues. Germline V gene sequence: CDR1 SGDLS, CDR2 YYNGEE.

V and J are TRBV5-1 and TRBJ2-3, with D perhaps TRBD2 (5 bases). The germline V and J ends were trimmed by 0 bases and 6 bases, with 11 bases remaining between them. Germline V gene sequence: CDR1 SGHRS, CDR2 YFSETQ. There are 14 residues in the CDR3. The CDR3 loop reads CASSLEGVIDTQYF. The CDR3 DNA reads as TGCGCCAGCAGCTTGGAGGGAGTCATCGATACGCAGTATTTT. The variable domain in full, completed from reference TRBV5-1 and TRBJ2-3, reads KAGVTQTPRYLIKTRGQQVTLSCSPISGHRSVSWYQQTPGQGLQFLFEYFSETQRNKGNFPGRFSGRQFSNSRSEMNVSTLELGDSALYLCASSLEGVIDTQYFGPGTRLTVL.